This TCR beta chain emerged from a study of blood T cell repertoires in COVID-19. Turning to the study itself: Collection of acute and convalescent COVID-19 samples took place in the United States, Italy and Spain. Nucleic acid was either cDNA or gDNA, and it came from T cells, B-cell-depleted T cells, or PBMCs.

The germline V gene has CDR1 SGHRS and CDR2 YFSETQ. V trimming: 2 bases; J trimming: 2 bases; junction bases outside the gene matches: 12. CDR3 length: 18 residues. Original handling: Amplified reference gene primers provided the basis for estimating nucleated cell counts. Measured with immunoSEQ multiplex PCR; TCRdb has only the in-frame clones, and not every one. That table gives V, J and clone size, and the DNA gave D and trimming. The sample lists 40,000 to 55,000 clones, 70% to 90% occurring once. This chain joins TRBV5-1 and TRBJ2-7, with TRBD2 matching 11 bases. Sequencing was done on a sample of peripheral blood. This receptor was obtained from a man over 45 with active COVID-19. The chain's CDR3 is CASSLTSLSGGATYEQYF. CDR3 sequence (DNA): TGCGCCAGCAGCTTAACCTCTCTTAGCGGGGGGGCTACCTACGAGCAGTACTTC.